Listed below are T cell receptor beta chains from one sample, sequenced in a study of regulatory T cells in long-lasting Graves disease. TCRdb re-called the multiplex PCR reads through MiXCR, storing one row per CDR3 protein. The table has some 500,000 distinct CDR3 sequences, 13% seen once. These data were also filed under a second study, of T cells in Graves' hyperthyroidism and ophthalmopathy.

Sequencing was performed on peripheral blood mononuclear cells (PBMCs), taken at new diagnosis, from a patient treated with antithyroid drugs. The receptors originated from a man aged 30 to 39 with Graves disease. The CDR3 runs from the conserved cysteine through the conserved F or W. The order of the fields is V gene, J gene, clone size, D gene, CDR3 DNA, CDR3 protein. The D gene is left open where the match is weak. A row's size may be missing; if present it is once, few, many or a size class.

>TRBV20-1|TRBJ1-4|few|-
TGCAGTGCTAGAGATCGCTTTGTTGACGGCAATGAAAAACTGTTTTTT
CSARDRFVDGNEKLFF
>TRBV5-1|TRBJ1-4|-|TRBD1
TGCGCCAGCAGCTCTGGGACAGTCTTTCTTTCTAATGAAAAACTGTTTTTT
CASSSGTVFLSNEKLFF
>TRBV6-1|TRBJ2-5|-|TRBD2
TGTGCCAGCAGTGCCTCTAGCGGGAGAGTGAAGACCCAGCACTTC
CASSASSGRVKTQHF
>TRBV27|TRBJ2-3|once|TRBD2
TGTGCCAGCAGGTCTAGCGGGGGGGGGTATTTT
CASRSSGGGYF
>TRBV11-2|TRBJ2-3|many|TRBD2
TGTGCCAGCAGCCCCAACAGCGGGAGGGGGGAAGGCTGGACAGATACGCAGTATTTT
CASSPNSGRGEGWTDTQYF
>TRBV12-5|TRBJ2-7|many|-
TGTGCTAGTGGTTTGGACCTACGATACGAGCAGTACTTC
CASGLDLRYEQYF
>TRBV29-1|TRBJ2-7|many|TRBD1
TGCAGCGTTGAGGACAGGGGTTCGTGGGAGCAGTACTTC
CSVEDRGSWEQYF
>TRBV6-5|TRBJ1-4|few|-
TGTGCCAGCAGTTACTCTCTATGGGGGCCCAATGAAAAACTGTTTTTT
CASSYSLWGPNEKLFF
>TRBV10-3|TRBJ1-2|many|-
TGTGCCATCAGTGATTATAGCCGTGGCTATGGCTACACCTTC
CAISDYSRGYGYTF
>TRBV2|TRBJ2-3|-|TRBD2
TGTGCCAGCAATTCCGGGACTAGCGGGAGGGCGGCAGATACGCAGTATTTT
CASNSGTSGRAADTQYF
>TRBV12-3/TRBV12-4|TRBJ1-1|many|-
TGTGCCAGCCGACAGGAGAACACTGAAGCTTTCTTT
CASRQENTEAFF
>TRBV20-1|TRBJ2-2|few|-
TGCAGTGCTAGAAGTGGCGGAGCGAACACCGGGGAGCTGTTTTTT
CSARSGGANTGELFF
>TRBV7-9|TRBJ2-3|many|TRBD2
TGTGCCAGCAGCTTAGTAGCGGGAGGGCCCTCTGGCACAGATACGCAGTATTTT
CASSLVAGGPSGTDTQYF
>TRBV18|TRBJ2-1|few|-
TGTGCCAGCTCACCGACCGTGACCGGTGGGAATGAGCAGTTCTTC
CASSPTVTGGNEQFF
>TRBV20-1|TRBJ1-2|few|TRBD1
TGCAGTGCCAAGCCGACAGGGTCGGAGGGCTACACCTTC
CSAKPTGSEGYTF
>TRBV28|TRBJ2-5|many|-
TGTGCCAGCAGTTTAACCCCCCCCTCAGAGACCCAGTACTTC
CASSLTPPSETQYF
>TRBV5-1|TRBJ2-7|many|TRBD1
TGCGCCAGCAGCCCAACCGGGACAGGGGAGGGCGAGCAGTACTTC
CASSPTGTGEGEQYF
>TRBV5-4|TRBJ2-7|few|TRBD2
TGTGCCAGCAGCCCCACCGGGACTAGCCCTAACTTC
CASSPTGTSPNF
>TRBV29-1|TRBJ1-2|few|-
TGCAGCGTCCGCCGGGGCGCCGACTATGGCTACACCTTC
CSVRRGADYGYTF
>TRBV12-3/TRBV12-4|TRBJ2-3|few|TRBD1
TGTGCCAGCAGGCCCAGGGGGAGCACAGATACGCAGTATTTT
CASRPRGSTDTQYF
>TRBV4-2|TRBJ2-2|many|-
TGTGCCAGCAGCCCTGAATCTGGAGGGGGTGGGTACACCGGGGAGCTGTTTTTT
CASSPESGGGGYTGELFF
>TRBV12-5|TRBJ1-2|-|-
TGTGCTAGTGGTTTCGGGAGACGGTCTAACTATGGCCACACCTTC
CASGFGRRSNYGHTF
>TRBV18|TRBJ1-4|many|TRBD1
TGTGCCAGCTCACCACCGGGACAGCAAAATGAAAAACTGTTTTTT
CASSPPGQQNEKLFF
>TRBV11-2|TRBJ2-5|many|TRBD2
TGTGCCAGCAGCTTAGGGCTAGCGGCATTCCAAGAGACCCAGTACTTC
CASSLGLAAFQETQYF
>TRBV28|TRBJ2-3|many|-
TGTGCCAGCAGTCTTCAGACCGATACGCAGTATTTT
CASSLQTDTQYF
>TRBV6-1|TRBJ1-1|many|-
TGTGCCAGCAGCCTTATTACAGGAATGGCTTTCTTT
CASSLITGMAFF
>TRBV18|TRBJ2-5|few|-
TGTGCCAGCTCACCGGCGATCAAAAAAGAGACCCAGTACTTC
CASSPAIKKETQYF
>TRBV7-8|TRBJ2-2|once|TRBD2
TGTGCCAGCAGCTTTGGGACTAGCGGGAGGGCCTCAACAATCGCCGGGGAGCTGTTTTTT
CASSFGTSGRASTIAGELFF
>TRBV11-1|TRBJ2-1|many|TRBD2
TGTGCCAGCAGCTTAGGCCTGGGACTAGCGTACAATGAGCAGTTCTTC
CASSLGLGLAYNEQFF
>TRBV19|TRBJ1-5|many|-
TGTGCCAGTAGTATTGATACGGGCAATCAGCCCCAGCATTTT
CASSIDTGNQPQHF
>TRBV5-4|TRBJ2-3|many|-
TGTGCCACCACACTTGAGTCTAGCACAGATACGCAGTATTTT
CATTLESSTDTQYF
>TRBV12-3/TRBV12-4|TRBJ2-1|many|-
TGTGCCAGCAGTCTAGACGGTAGTGAGCAGTTCTTC
CASSLDGSEQFF
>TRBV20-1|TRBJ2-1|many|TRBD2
TGCAGTGCTGTCCCTCGGATAGCGGGACTTTACAATGAGCAGTTCTTC
CSAVPRIAGLYNEQFF
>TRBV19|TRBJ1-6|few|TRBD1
TGTGCCAGCCGGACAGGAAATTCACCCCTCCACTTT
CASRTGNSPLHF
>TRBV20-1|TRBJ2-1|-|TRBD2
TGCAGTGCTTCAGGACTAGCGGGAGGTAAAGAGCAGTTCTTC
CSASGLAGGKEQFF
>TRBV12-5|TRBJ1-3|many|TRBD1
TGTGCTAGTGGTTTTCCCGGGACAGGGAGGGGCAGCTCCTCTGGAAACACCATATATTTT
CASGFPGTGRGSSSGNTIYF
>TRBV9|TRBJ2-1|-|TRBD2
TGTGCCAGCAGCACTCGACTAGCGGAAGGGGGTTATGAGCAGTTCTTC
CASSTRLAEGGYEQFF
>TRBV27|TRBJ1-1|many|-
TGTGCCAGCAGTCGGCGAACAGGACCGAACACTGAAGCTTTCTTT
CASSRRTGPNTEAFF
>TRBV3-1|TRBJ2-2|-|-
TGTGCCAGCAGCAGCCGGGACTGGAGGTCCGGGGAGCTGTTTTTT
CASSSRDWRSGELFF
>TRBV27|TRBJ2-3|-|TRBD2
TGTGCCAGCAGTTTGAATGGACTAGCGGTCTTCACAGATACGCAGTATTTT
CASSLNGLAVFTDTQYF
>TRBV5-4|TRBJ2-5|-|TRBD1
TGTGCCAGCAGCGGCACAGGGGTCGTAGAGACCCAGTACTTC
CASSGTGVVETQYF